Given below is one T cell receptor beta chain in context. This clonotype was counted only a few times. Its antigen is currently not known. No qualities accompany the bases; no much larger clone lies one base away. According to the germline V gene, CDR1 reads SGHTA and CDR2 reads FQGNSA. From its cysteine to its phenylalanine, the CDR3 spans 16 amino acids. Just CDR3 DNA is preserved here, 48 bases in frame from base 1. V loses 2 bases at its end and J loses 8 bases; junction bases beyond the gene matches: 9. The data belong to a study of T-cell reconstitution after alpha-beta-depleted transplantation in children (dated by TCRdb to 2016 to 2018). For the wider study: Using TCR repertoire profiling, the study quantitatively followed how T-cell immune reconstitution unfolded in children after TCRalphabeta/CD19-depleted allogeneic hematopoietic cell transplantation.

General conclusions and limits of the study: In some patients, the high TCRbeta diversity seen at day 60 was put down to recipient T cells and intrathymic progenitors that had survived conditioning. The apparently early recovery of alphabetaT-cell counts about two months after transplant reportedly depended on only several hundred rapidly expanded clones that came from non-depleted graft cells. The frequencies of hyperexpanded clones fell over the following months, and after one year, T-cell counts and TCRbeta diversity were mostly attributed to newly produced T cells.

The meaning of the sample's treatment or condition label: allogeneic hematopoietic cell transplantation with graft depleted of TCRalphabeta T cells and CD19 B cells. TCRalphabeta/CD19-depleted allogeneic hematopoietic cell grafts were given to the transplant recipients, all of whom were children. The library was built by means of PCR. Reads for this sample came from an Illumina HiSeq 2500. To normalize quantification of the TCRbeta repertoire, the TCR libraries were built with molecular barcoding that relied on unique molecular identifiers. Using fastp trimming at Q25 and MiXCR clonotype assembly, TCRdb reanalyzed the public sequencing data and kept in-frame beta chains. Under each unique CDR3 protein, matching rows form one entry showing the most common genes and DNA. This sample holds about 980,000 distinct CDR3 sequences; around 30% were observed only once. The leading ten clones occupy 28% of the sample.

The chain employs TRBV7-2 and TRBJ2-1; TRBD2 agrees with 10 junctional bases. The sample here was PBMCs, mostly from graft donor cells, taken 360 days after TCRalphabeta/CD19-depleted stem cell transplant. The clonotype was recovered from a boy less than two years old who had a stem cell transplant for SCID, so the T cells may come from the graft donor. Read as DNA, the sequence is TGTGCCAGCAGCTTAAGGCTAGCGGGGGTGGTCGATGAGCAGTTCTTC. This codes for CASSLRLAGVVDEQFF.